The 17 T cell receptor beta chains listed next were all sequenced from one sample in a study of blood T cell repertoires in COVID-19. The data were produced by immunoSEQ multiplex PCR, yet TCRdb's version contains in-frame clones alone and is incomplete. The sample shows 260,000 or so clones, over 75% of them seen only once. Input material: peripheral blood. Receptor source: a human donor in a cohort sampled during active COVID-19.

The chain combines TRBV10-3 with TRBJ1-2; a weak D match, TRBD1 (5 bases). The ends were cut back, 2 bases at V and 4 bases at J, with 23 bases in the middle. The V gene's germline CDR1 is ENHRY and CDR2 SYGVKD. This CDR3 is 18 amino acids long. CDR3 nucleotide sequence: TGTGCCATCAGTGAGGATATCGAACACGTGCAGGGCCCCTATGGCTACACCTTC. Translated: CAISEDIEHVQGPYGYTF.

This clone was recorded once. The rearrangement uses TRBV7-2 and TRBJ2-2, with TRBD2 identical over 7 bases. The CDR3 sequence is 15 residues long. CDR1 and CDR2 from the germline V gene are SGHTA and FQGNSA. The ends lost 4 bases at V and 1 base at J; junction bases unmatched: 3. The CDR3 protein is CASSSGGLNTGELFF. The CDR3 region has the DNA TGTGCCAGCAGCTCCGGGGGGTTGAACACCGGGGAGCTGTTTTTT.

The V gene is TRBV19, the J gene TRBJ1-1, with D unresolved. V lost 1 base and J lost 4, with 7 bases in between. Germline loops: CDR1 LNHDA, CDR2 SQIVND (reference sequence). CDR3 length: 13 residues. The CDR3 region has the DNA TGTGCCAGTAGTATAGGCACGCGCACTGAAGCTTTCTTT. Amino acids: CASSIGTRTEAFF.

This chain uses TRBV27 with TRBJ1-6; possibly TRBD1 for D (5 bases). CDR3 size: 15 residues. The V end lost 8 bases, the J end lost 4 bases, and 15 bases lay between the germline ends. CDR1 and CDR2 (germline): MNHEY, SMNVEV (reference sequence). Here the CDR3 DNA reads TGTGCCAGCGGGCTTGGGACTGCATATAATTCACCCCTCCACTTT. It specifies CASGLGTAYNSPLHF.

The chain carries TRBV18 and TRBJ1-4; a possible D gene is TRBD1 (6 bases). The CDR3 contains 15 residues. Germline V CDR1 and CDR2: KGHSH, LQKENI. Trimming took off 3 bases at V and 3 bases at J, with 11 bases between the two ends. The CDR3 spells CASSPRGFPNEKLFF. The CDR3 DNA reads TGTGCCAGCTCACCCAGGGGATTCCCTAATGAAAAACTGTTTTTT.

This chain connects TRBV27 to TRBJ1-5; the match to TRBD1 covers 11 bases. This CDR3 has 17 residues. The trim removed 5 bases at V and 1 base at J, leaving 7 bases unmatched. CDR1 and CDR2 (germline): MNHEY, SMNVEV (reference sequence). The CDR3, as DNA: TGTGCCAGCAGTCCCCGGGACAGGGGGTTAAGCAATCAGCCCCAGCATTTT. This encodes CASSPRDRGLSNQPQHF.

This chain joins TRBV9 and TRBJ2-7, with TRBD2 as a possible D gene (5 bases). Trimming pared 0 bases from V and 2 bases from J, leaving 9 bases between. Germline V gives CDR1 SGDLS, CDR2 YYNGEE. The CDR3 totals 14 residues. Written as DNA, the CDR3 is TGTGCCAGCAGCGTAGTGGCGGGTGCCTACGAGCAGTACTTC. Protein product: CASSVVAGAYEQYF.

This clone appeared once. The V gene is TRBV12-3 or TRBV12-4, the J gene TRBJ2-1; no clear D gene. Deletions cut 1 base from V and 5 bases from J, with 6 bases between. The CDR3 covers 13 residues. In DNA form, the CDR3 reads TGTGCCAGCAGTTTAGGATTAGACAATGAGCAGTTCTTC. This sequence encodes CASSLGLDNEQFF.

This clone was found once. The chain uses TRBV7-8 and TRBJ1-2; 8 nucleotides match TRBD1. The CDR3 has 13 amino acids. Looked up from germline, CDR1 is SGHVS and CDR2 is FQNEAQ. Trimming cost V 4 bases and J 7 bases; bases outside gene matches: 5. The CDR3 region is CASSYNRGGGYTF. CDR3 DNA sequence: TGTGCCAGCAGCTACAACAGGGGGGGTGGCTACACCTTC.

The chain employs TRBV5-6 and TRBJ1-5; 8 bases align to TRBD1. The germline V gene encodes CDR1 SGHDT and CDR2 YYEEEE. The CDR3 has 15 amino acids. V dropped 3 bases and J dropped 6; count of bases not matched to a gene: 8. CDR3 amino acids: CASSSATGVGQPQHF. In DNA form, the CDR3 reads TGTGCCAGCAGCTCCGCGACAGGGGTGGGTCAGCCCCAGCATTTT.

The rearrangement uses TRBV7-2 and TRBJ2-5; D might be TRBD2 (5 bases). V lost 2 bases to trimming and J lost 4 bases, with 14 bases between them. CDR3 length: 15 amino acids. Looked up from germline, CDR1 is SGHTA and CDR2 is FQGNSA. The CDR3 DNA sequence: TGTGCCAGCAGCTTAACAAGGACCCGGGGAGAGACCCAGTACTTC. This encodes CASSLTRTRGETQYF.

The V and J genes are TRBV27 and TRBJ2-7; TRBD2 matches at 7 bases. Germline loops: CDR1 MNHEY, CDR2 SMNVEV (reference sequence). The CDR3 is 17 residues long. After removal of 3 bases from V and 6 bases from J, the junction contained 17 bases not matched to a gene. CDR3 sequence: CASSLEWRAGNGIEQYF. The CDR3 DNA reads as TGTGCCAGCAGTTTGGAGTGGCGAGCGGGAAATGGGATCGAGCAGTACTTC.

This sequence joins TRBV6-2 or TRBV6-3 and TRBJ2-2; D not certain. The V end lost 2 bases, the J end lost 6 bases, and 4 bases lay between the germline ends. Germline loops: CDR1 MNHEY, CDR2 SVGEGT. The CDR3 has 12 amino acids. CDR3 nucleotides: TGTGCCAGCAGTTACGTCGCCGGGGAGCTGTTTTTT. It translates to CASSYVAGELFF.

This clone was counted only a few times. This chain links TRBV7-2 with TRBJ2-1; D possibly corresponds to TRBD2 (6 bases). V lost 5 bases to trimming and J lost 0 bases, with 14 bases between them. Germline CDR1 and CDR2: SGHTA and FQGNSA. The CDR3 covers 16 residues. In DNA, the CDR3 is TGTGCCAGCAGCCTGGGTGGAGGGACCTCCTACAATGAGCAGTTCTTC. Residues: CASSLGGGTSYNEQFF.

This chain connects TRBV25-1 to TRBJ1-5; 7 nucleotides align to TRBD1. CDR1 is MGHDK, CDR2 SYGVNS, per germline. CDR3 length: 16 residues. Trimming cost V 5 bases and J 1 base; bases outside gene matches: 8. CDR3 residues: CASSPGGLRSNQPQHF. In nucleotides, the CDR3 is TGTGCCAGCAGTCCAGGGGGTCTAAGAAGCAATCAGCCCCAGCATTTT.

The chain couples TRBV24-1 to TRBJ2-3; TRBD2 agrees at 15 bases. There are 15 residues in the CDR3. J was trimmed by 5 bases and V by 4 bases; bases with no gene match: 0. Germline V CDR1 and CDR2: KGHDR, SFDVKD. CDR3 in amino acids: CATSEGLAGGDTQYF. The DNA of the CDR3 is TGTGCCACCAGTGAGGGACTAGCGGGAGGAGATACGCAGTATTTT.

The chain joins TRBV11-3 to TRBJ2-5, with 10 positions matching TRBD2. Germline V gene sequence: CDR1 SGHNT, CDR2 YENEEA. The CDR3 consists of 17 residues. The junction had 8 bases not matched to a gene; V was cut back by 1 base and J by 3 bases. CDR3 nucleotides: TGTGCCAGCAGCTTAGTGCTAGCGGGGGCCACCAAAGAGACCCAGTACTTC. Its translation: CASSLVLAGATKETQYF.